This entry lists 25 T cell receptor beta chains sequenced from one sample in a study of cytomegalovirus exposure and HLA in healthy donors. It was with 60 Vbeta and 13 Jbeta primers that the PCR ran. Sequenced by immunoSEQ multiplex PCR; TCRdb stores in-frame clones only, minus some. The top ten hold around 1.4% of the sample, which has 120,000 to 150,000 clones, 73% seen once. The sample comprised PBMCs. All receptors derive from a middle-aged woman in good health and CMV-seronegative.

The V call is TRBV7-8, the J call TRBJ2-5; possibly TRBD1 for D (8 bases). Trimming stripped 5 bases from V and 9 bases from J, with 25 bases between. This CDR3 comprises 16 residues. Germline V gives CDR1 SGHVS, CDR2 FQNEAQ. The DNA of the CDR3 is TGTGCCAGCAGCCCCCGGACAGGGCCCCTTCGGGAGGCCCAGTACTTC. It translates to CASSPRTGPLREAQYF.

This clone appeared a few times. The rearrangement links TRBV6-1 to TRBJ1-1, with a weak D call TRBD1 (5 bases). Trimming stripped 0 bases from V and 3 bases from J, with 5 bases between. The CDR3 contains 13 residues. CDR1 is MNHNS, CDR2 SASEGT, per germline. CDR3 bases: TGTGCCAGCAGTGAAGCCAGGGACACTGAAGCTTTCTTT. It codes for CASSEARDTEAFF.

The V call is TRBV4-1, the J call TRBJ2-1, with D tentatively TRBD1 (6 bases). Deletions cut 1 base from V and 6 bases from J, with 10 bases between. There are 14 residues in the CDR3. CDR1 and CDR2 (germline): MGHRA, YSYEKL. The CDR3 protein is CASSQVAQGNEQFF. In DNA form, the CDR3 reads TGCGCCAGCAGCCAAGTAGCACAGGGCAATGAGCAGTTCTTC.

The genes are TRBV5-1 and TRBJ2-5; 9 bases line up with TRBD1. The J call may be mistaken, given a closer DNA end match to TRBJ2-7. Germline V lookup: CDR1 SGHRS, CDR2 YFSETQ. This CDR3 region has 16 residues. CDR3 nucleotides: TGCGCCAGCAGCATCGGACACAGGGGGCTCTCCTACGAGCAGTACTTC. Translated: CASSIGHRGLSYEQYF.

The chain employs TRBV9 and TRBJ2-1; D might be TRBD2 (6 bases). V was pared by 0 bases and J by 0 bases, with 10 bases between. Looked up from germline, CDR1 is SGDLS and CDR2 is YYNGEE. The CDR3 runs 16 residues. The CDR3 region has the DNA TGTGCCAGCAGCGTAGGGGCGGGGAGCTCCTACAATGAGCAGTTCTTC. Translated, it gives CASSVGAGSSYNEQFF. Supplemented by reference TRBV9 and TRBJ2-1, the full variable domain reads DSGVTQTPKHLITATGQRVTLRCSPRSGDLSVYWYQQSLDQGLQFLIQYYNGEERAKGNILERFSAQQFPDLHSELNLSSLELGDSALYFCASSVGAGSSYNEQFFGPGTRLTVL.

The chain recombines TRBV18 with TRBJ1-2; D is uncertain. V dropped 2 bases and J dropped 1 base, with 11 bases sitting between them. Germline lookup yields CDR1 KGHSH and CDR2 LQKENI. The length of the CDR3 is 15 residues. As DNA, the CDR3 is TGTGCCAGCTCACCAATTTTCACAGATAACTATGGCTACACCTTC. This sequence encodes CASSPIFTDNYGYTF. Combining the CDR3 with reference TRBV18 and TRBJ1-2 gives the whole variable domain NAGVMQNPRHLVRRRGQEARLRCSPMKGHSHVYWYRQLPEEGLKFMVYLQKENIIDESGMPKERFSAEFPKEGPSILRIQQVVRGDSAAYFCASSPIFTDNYGYTFGSGTRLTVV.

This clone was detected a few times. CDR3 residues: CASSYGQGSADTQYF. The CDR3 DNA reads as TGTGCCAGCAGTTACGGACAGGGGTCCGCAGATACGCAGTATTTT. The V and J genes are TRBV6-5 and TRBJ2-3, with 9 bases lining up with TRBD1. Germline-derived CDR1 and CDR2 are MNHEY and SVGAGI. The J segment lost 4 bases and the V segment lost 2 bases, leaving 4 bases of the junction unmatched. The CDR3 runs 15 residues.

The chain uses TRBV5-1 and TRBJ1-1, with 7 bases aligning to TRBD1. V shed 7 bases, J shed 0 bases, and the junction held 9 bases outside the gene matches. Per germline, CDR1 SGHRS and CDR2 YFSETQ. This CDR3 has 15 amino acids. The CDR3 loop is CASLPTGPMNTEAFF. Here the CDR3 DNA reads TGCGCCAGCTTGCCGACAGGGCCTATGAACACTGAAGCTTTCTTT.

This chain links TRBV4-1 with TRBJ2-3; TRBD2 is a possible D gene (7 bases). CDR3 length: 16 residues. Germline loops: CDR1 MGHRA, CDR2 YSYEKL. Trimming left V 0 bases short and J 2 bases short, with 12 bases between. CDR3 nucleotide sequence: TGCGCCAGCAGCCAAGAGGGGGGGGCTAACACAGATACGCAGTATTTT. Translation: CASSQEGGANTDTQYF.

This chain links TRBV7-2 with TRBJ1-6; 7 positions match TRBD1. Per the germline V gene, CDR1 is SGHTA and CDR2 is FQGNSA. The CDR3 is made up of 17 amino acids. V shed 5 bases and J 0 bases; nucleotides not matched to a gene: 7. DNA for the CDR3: TGTGCCAGCAGCAGACGGACAGGAGGCTCCTATAATTCACCCCTCCACTTT. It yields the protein CASSRRTGGSYNSPLHF.

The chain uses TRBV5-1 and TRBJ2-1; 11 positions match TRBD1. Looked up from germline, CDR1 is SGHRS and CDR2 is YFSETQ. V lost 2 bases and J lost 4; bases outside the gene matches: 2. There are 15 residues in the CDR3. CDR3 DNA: TGCGCCAGCAGCTTAGGACAGGGGGCATACAATGAGCAGTTCTTC. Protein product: CASSLGQGAYNEQFF. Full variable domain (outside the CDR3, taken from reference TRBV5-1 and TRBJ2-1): KAGVTQTPRYLIKTRGQQVTLSCSPISGHRSVSWYQQTPGQGLQFLFEYFSETQRNKGNFPGRFSGRQFSNSRSEMNVSTLELGDSALYLCASSLGQGAYNEQFFGPGTRLTVL.

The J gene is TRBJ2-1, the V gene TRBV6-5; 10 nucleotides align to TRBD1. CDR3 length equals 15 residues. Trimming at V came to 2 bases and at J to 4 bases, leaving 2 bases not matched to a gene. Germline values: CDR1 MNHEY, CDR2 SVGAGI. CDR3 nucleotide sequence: TGTGCCAGCAGTTACGGACAGGGGGTTTACAATGAGCAGTTCTTC. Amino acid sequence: CASSYGQGVYNEQFF.

The CDR3 DNA sequence: TGCGCCAGCAGCCAAGAATCAGGGGGCAATCAGCCCCAGCATTTT. It codes for CASSQESGGNQPQHF. This chain joins TRBV4-1 and TRBJ1-5, with a weak D call TRBD1 (6 bases). Trimming removed 0 bases at V and 2 bases at J, with 8 bases between. Germline-derived CDR1 and CDR2 are MGHRA and YSYEKL. There are 15 residues in the CDR3.

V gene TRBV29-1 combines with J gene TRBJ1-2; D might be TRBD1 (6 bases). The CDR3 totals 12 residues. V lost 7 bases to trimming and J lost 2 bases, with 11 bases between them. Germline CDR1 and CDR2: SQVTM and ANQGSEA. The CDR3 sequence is CSEWTVNYGYTF. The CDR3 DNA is TGCAGCGAATGGACAGTAAACTATGGCTACACCTTC. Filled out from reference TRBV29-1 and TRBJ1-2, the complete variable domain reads SAVISQKPSRDICQRGTSLTIQCQVDSQVTMMFWYRQQPGQSLTLIATANQGSEATYESGFVIDKFPISRPNLTFSTLTVSNMSPEDSSIYLCSEWTVNYGYTFGSGTRLTVV.

The CDR3 bases are TGCGCCAGCAGCCAGGGGACCGAATCCGGGGGGGCGGATACGCAGTATTTT. Protein sequence: CASSQGTESGGADTQYF. The rearrangement uses TRBV4-1 and TRBJ2-3; 8 bases are shared with TRBD2. CDR3 length: 17 amino acids. Looked up from germline, CDR1 is MGHRA and CDR2 is YSYEKL. With V trimmed by 3 bases and J by 6 bases, 14 bases remained unmatched.

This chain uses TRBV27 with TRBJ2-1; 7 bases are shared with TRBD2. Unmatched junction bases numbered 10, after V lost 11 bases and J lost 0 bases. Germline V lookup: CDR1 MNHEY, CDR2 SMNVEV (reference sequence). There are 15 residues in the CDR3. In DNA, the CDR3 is TGTGCCGGCGGGGCGGGAGCGAGCTCCTACAATGAGCAGTTCTTC. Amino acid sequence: CAGGAGASSYNEQFF.

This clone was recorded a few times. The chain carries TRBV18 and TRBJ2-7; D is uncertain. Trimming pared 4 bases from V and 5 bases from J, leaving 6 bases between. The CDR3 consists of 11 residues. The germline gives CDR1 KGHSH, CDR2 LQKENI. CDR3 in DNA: TGTGCCAGCTCACTACAGAACGAGCAGTACTTC. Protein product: CASSLQNEQYF.

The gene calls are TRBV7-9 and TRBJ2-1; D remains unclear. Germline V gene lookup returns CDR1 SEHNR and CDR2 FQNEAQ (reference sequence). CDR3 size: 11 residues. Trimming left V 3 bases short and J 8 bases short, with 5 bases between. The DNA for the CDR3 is TGTGCCAGCAGCTTCTCGGATGAGCAGTTCTTC. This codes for CASSFSDEQFF.

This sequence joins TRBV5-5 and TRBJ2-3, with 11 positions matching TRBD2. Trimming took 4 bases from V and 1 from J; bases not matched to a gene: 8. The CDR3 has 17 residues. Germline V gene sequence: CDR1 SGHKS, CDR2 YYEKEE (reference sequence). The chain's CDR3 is CASSLYLLAGGTDTQYF. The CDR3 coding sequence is TGTGCCAGCAGCCTATATTTACTAGCGGGAGGCACAGATACGCAGTATTTT.

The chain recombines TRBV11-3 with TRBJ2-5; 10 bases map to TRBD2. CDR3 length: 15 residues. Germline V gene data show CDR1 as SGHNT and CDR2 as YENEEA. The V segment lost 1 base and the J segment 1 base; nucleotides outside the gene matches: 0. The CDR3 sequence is CASSLGTSGQETQYF. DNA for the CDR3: TGTGCCAGCAGCTTAGGGACTAGCGGCCAAGAGACCCAGTACTTC. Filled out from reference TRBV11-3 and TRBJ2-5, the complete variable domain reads EAGVVQSPRYKIIEKKQPVAFWCNPISGHNTLYWYLQNLGQGPELLIRYENEEAVDDSQLPKDRFSAERLKGVDSTLKIQPAELGDSAVYLCASSLGTSGQETQYFGPGTRLLVL.

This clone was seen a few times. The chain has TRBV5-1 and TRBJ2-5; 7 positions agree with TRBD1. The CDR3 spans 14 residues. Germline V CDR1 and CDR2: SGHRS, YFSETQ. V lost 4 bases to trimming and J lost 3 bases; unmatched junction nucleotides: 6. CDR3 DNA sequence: TGCGCCAGCAGCCAGGGACAGTTAAAAGAGACCCAGTACTTC. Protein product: CASSQGQLKETQYF.

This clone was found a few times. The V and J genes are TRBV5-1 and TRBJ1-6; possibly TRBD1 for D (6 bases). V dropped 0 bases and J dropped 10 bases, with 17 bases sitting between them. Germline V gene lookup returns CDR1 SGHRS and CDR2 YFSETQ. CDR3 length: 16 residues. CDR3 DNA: TGCGCCAGCAGCTTGGAAAACCAGGGGATAGGCTCACCCCTCCACTTT. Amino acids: CASSLENQGIGSPLHF.

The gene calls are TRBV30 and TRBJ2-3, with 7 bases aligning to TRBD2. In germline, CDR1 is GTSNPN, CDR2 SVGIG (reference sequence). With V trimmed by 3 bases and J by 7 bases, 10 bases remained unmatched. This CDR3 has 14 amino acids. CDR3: CAWRNWTSGYTQYF. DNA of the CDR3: TGTGCCTGGAGAAACTGGACTAGTGGGTATACGCAGTATTTT.

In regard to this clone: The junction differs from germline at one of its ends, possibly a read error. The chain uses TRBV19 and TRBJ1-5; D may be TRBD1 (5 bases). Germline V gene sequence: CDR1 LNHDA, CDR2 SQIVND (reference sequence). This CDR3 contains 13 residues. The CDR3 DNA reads TGTGCCAGTAGTATCGACAGTTATCAGCCTCAGCATTTT. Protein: CASSIDSYQPQHF.

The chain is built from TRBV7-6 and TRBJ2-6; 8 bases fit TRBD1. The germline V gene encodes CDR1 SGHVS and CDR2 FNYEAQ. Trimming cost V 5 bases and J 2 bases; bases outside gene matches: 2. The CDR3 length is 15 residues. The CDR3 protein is CASSQGQAGANVLTF. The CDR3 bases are TGTGCCAGCAGCCAGGGACAGGCTGGGGCCAACGTCCTGACTTTC.